The source of this T cell receptor (beta chain) is a study of blood T cell repertoires in COVID-19 (TCRdb year 2020). Broadly, across the study: Collaborator samples came from the United States, Italy and Spain and covered acute and convalescent phases of COVID-19. The samples were drawn from the first 160 participants of the ongoing ImmuneRACE study and from 950 to 1,500 subjects provided by 6 global collaborators. Sample metadata almost always included a de-identified subject ID, COVID-19 status, age in years and sex. The repertoires were released in a freely available public database meant as a resource for research on the immune response to SARS-CoV-2. Where HLA class I and class II types were available, the types were taken from metadata supplied by the sample provider, not from assay-based typing. The dataset comprised deeply sampled blood TCRbeta repertoires from subjects exposed to, actively infected with, or recovered from COVID-19. The prospective study material was composed of cDNA or gDNA derived from T cells, B-cell-depleted T cells, or PBMCs.

Of note for this clone: There is no known antigen for this receptor. Base-call qualities are not available, and no considerably larger clone is one nucleotide away.

Overall study outcomes, separate from this receptor: Clinical and demographic metadata were provided uncurated, with the amount varying by source and participant.

One collaborating source in Seattle enrolled patients during active infection and followed them longitudinally through the course of disease. Collaborating institutions collected whole blood in K2EDTA tubes following their own protocols. For TCRbeta analysis, collaborator samples were shipped as frozen whole blood, as isolated PBMCs, or as DNA extracted from either sample type. Reading from cysteine to phenylalanine, the CDR3 counts 16 amino acids. Only the CDR3 part of the read is kept: 48 bases, read in frame from the first base. The germline ends are 22 bases apart after V is trimmed by 5 bases and J by 8 bases. CDR1 is given as SGDLS and CDR2 as YYNGEE, both from the germline V gene. TCRbeta CDR3 regions were amplified from genomic DNA using the immunoSEQ Assay, a bias-controlled multiplex PCR. In the authors' own workflow: The number of nucleated cells in each sample was estimated from the amplification of reference gene primers within the assay. Sequence reads were collapsed and filtered to measure the absolute abundance of every unique TCRbeta CDR3 rearrangement. For each sample, productive Simpson clonality was calculated as the square root of Simpson's diversity index over productive rearrangements. The table comes from immuneACCESS by way of TCRdb, which keeps in-frame sequences with V and J called. Part of the clones is missing from these tables; in studies checked, under half for an unresolved V gene and the rest for unknown reasons. V, J and clone size derive from that table, while D and trimming were established from the DNA sequence. Here the sample has some 270,000 clones; approximately 86% occur a single time. The ten largest clonotypes hold 0.87% of the sample.

Source material: peripheral blood. The sequence joins TRBV9 to TRBJ1-4; perhaps TRBD1 is the D gene, with 6 bases matching. This receptor was identified in a human donor with COVID-19, enrolled during active disease. The donor label of this sample is uncertain. The sequence in DNA is TGTGCCAGCAGTTGGGGGGGCCAGGGGCAAGGGGAAAAACTGTTTTTT. This yields the protein CASSWGGQGQGEKLFF. The entire variable domain, with the stretches around the CDR3 drawn from the reference TRBV9 and TRBJ1-4 proteins, is DSGVTQTPKHLITATGQRVTLRCSPRSGDLSVYWYQQSLDQGLQFLIQYYNGEERAKGNILERFSAQQFPDLHSELNLSSLELGDSALYFCASSWGGQGQGEKLFFGSGTQLSVL.